The 17 T cell receptor beta chains below come from one sample, sequenced in a study of PD-1 blockade in mismatch repair-deficient tumors. Libraries were prepared by immunoSEQ multiplex PCR; TCRdb keeps only in-frame clonotypes and omits some of them. Of about 60,000 clones in the sample, approximately 88% were seen once. The material was peripheral blood, obtained 52 weeks after starting pembrolizumab. These receptor sequences come from an adult with mismatch repair-deficient cancer.

V gene TRBV30 combines with J gene TRBJ1-1; perhaps TRBD1 as D (5 bases). The CDR3 is made up of 12 amino acids. Trimming left V 8 bases short and J 0 bases short, with 10 bases between. In germline, CDR1 is GTSNPN, CDR2 SVGIG (reference sequence). Written as DNA, the CDR3 is TGTGCCGGGGGACGGATGAACACTGAAGCTTTCTTT. It is translated as CAGGRMNTEAFF.

The rearrangement links TRBV7-9 to TRBJ1-1; D gene unclear. This CDR3 is built from 13 residues. The V end was cut by 5 bases, the J end by 7 bases, with 14 bases between. Germline loops: CDR1 SEHNR, CDR2 FQNEAQ (reference sequence). The CDR3, as DNA: TGTGCCAGCAGCGGGGAATGGGAGGGTGAAGCTTTCTTT. Encoded protein: CASSGEWEGEAFF.

V gene TRBV14 combines with J gene TRBJ2-1; D uncertain. The V gene's germline CDR1 is SGHDN and CDR2 FVKESK. V was pared by 3 bases and J by 5 bases, with 11 bases between. The CDR3 has 14 residues. The CDR3 DNA reads TGTGCCAGCAGCCAGTCGTCGGCCCACAATGAGCAGTTCTTC. It yields the protein CASSQSSAHNEQFF.

The gene calls are TRBV10-2 and TRBJ2-5, with a possible D match to TRBD1 (6 bases). The ends were cut back, 3 bases at V and 4 bases at J, with 15 bases in the middle. Germline CDR1 reads WSHSY; CDR2 reads SAAADI. This CDR3 region has 15 residues. The CDR3 protein is CASSDSDRGRETQYF. DNA for the CDR3: TGCGCCAGCAGTGATTCGGACAGAGGGAGAGAGACCCAGTACTTC.

The chain joins TRBV11-2 to TRBJ2-2; 7 bases map to TRBD1. Germline CDR1 reads SGHAT; CDR2 reads FQNNGV. Trimming at V came to 7 bases and at J to 1 base, leaving 9 bases not matched to a gene. This CDR3 region has 16 residues. CDR3 sequence reads: CASTFSGTVNTGELFF. In DNA, the CDR3 is TGTGCCAGCACCTTCTCCGGGACAGTGAACACCGGGGAGCTGTTTTTT.

This rearrangement joins TRBV5-6 to TRBJ1-1; 7 bases map to TRBD1. Per the germline V gene, CDR1 is SGHDT and CDR2 is YYEEEE. The CDR3 runs 14 residues. Unmatched junction bases numbered 3, after V lost 4 bases and J lost 0 bases. CDR3 bases: TGTGCCAGCAGCGGGGGACAGCTGAACACTGAAGCTTTCTTT. The encoded protein is CASSGGQLNTEAFF.

V usage is TRBV11-2 and J usage is TRBJ2-7; TRBD2 agrees at 9 bases. There are 15 residues in the CDR3. With 5 bases clipped from V and 2 bases from J, the junction kept 7 bases outside the gene matches. Germline loops: CDR1 SGHAT, CDR2 FQNNGV. The CDR3, as DNA: TGTGCCAGCAGCCCTATAGCGGGGGTTACCTACGAGCAGTACTTC. It is translated as CASSPIAGVTYEQYF.

The CDR3 DNA sequence: TGTGCCAGCAGCTCCAGGGCCGTCTGGGGTCTTGAAGCTCGCTCAGATACGCAGTATTTT. Translated, it gives CASSSRAVWGLEARSDTQYF. V gene TRBV5-4 combines with J gene TRBJ2-3; a possible D gene is TRBD1 (5 bases). CDR3 length: 20 amino acids. The V end was cut by 3 bases, the J end by 4 bases, with 30 bases between. Germline lookup yields CDR1 SGHNT and CDR2 YYREEE (reference sequence).

This chain joins TRBV28 and TRBJ2-7; no clear D. The CDR3 runs 15 residues. CDR1 and CDR2 from the germline V gene are MDHEN and SYDVKM. Trimming pared 2 bases from V and 11 bases from J, leaving 22 bases between. This CDR3 reads CASSLATGPPVMEYF. The CDR3 region has the DNA TGTGCCAGCAGTTTAGCAACCGGGCCCCCGGTGATGGAGTACTTC.

The CDR3 protein is CASSADRFAWGNTEAFF. CDR3 nucleotides: TGTGCCAGCAGCGCGGACAGGTTCGCGTGGGGGAACACTGAAGCTTTCTTT. The V call is TRBV2, the J call TRBJ1-1; 7 bases map to TRBD1. The CDR3 length is 17 residues. The germline CDR1 and CDR2 sequences are SNHLY and FYNNEI. Trimming at V came to 6 bases and at J to 1 base, leaving 14 bases not matched to a gene.

V usage is TRBV7-9 and J usage is TRBJ2-7; perhaps TRBD1 as D (6 bases). The germline V gene has CDR1 SEHNR and CDR2 FQNEAQ (reference sequence). Trimming left V 1 base short and J 4 bases short, with 14 bases between. The CDR3 consists of 15 residues. The CDR3 nucleotides read TGTGCCAGCAGCTTAGATGTGACAGGTCGTTACGAGCAGTACTTC. This encodes CASSLDVTGRYEQYF.

V and J are TRBV29-1 and TRBJ2-7; 10 nucleotides line up with TRBD1. The CDR3 consists of 17 residues. With V trimmed by 3 bases and J by 3 bases, 14 bases remained unmatched. CDR1 and CDR2 (germline): SQVTM, ANQGSEA. The CDR3 bases are TGCAGCGTTGATCTCCCCGGGACAGGGGAAAAGCACTACGAGCAGTACTTC. It is translated as CSVDLPGTGEKHYEQYF.

This chain connects TRBV11-2 to TRBJ2-2, with 7 positions matching TRBD2. The CDR3 is 17 amino acids. CDR1 is SGHAT, CDR2 FQNNGV, per germline. Germline trimming cut 0 bases from V and 7 bases from J; bases unmatched to any gene: 11. The CDR3 sequence is CASSLEWGRAISGELFF. In nucleotides, the CDR3 is TGTGCCAGCAGCTTAGAATGGGGGAGGGCCATTAGCGGGGAGCTGTTTTTT.

V is TRBV5-1 and J is TRBJ2-5; D is uncertain. V gave up 0 bases and J gave up 1 base, with 4 bases separating them. The CDR3 has 13 amino acids. Germline lookup yields CDR1 SGHRS and CDR2 YFSETQ. The CDR3 DNA follows: TGCGCCAGCAGCTTGGATCCCCAAGAGACCCAGTACTTC. It codes for CASSLDPQETQYF. Based on the CDR3 plus reference TRBV5-1 and TRBJ2-5, the full variable domain is KAGVTQTPRYLIKTRGQQVTLSCSPISGHRSVSWYQQTPGQGLQFLFEYFSETQRNKGNFPGRFSGRQFSNSRSEMNVSTLELGDSALYLCASSLDPQETQYFGPGTRLLVL.

The J gene is TRBJ2-1, the V gene TRBV11-2; no definite D call. V was pared by 1 base and J by 7 bases, with 8 bases between. Germline lookup yields CDR1 SGHAT and CDR2 FQNNGV. This CDR3 has 13 amino acids. CDR3 in DNA: TGTGCCAGCAGCTTAGGGAACGGGAATGAGCAGTTCTTC. As protein: CASSLGNGNEQFF.

The chain uses TRBV4-1 and TRBJ2-1, with 11 bases identical to TRBD2. The J segment lost 3 bases and the V segment lost 0 bases, leaving 13 bases of the junction unmatched. This CDR3 is 20 amino acids long. In germline, CDR1 is MGHRA, CDR2 YSYEKL. This chain's CDR3 is CASSQDLWLAGGWFYNEQFF. CDR3 DNA sequence: TGCGCCAGCAGCCAAGATCTCTGGCTAGCGGGAGGCTGGTTCTACAATGAGCAGTTCTTC.

This clone was observed once. This rearrangement joins TRBV7-8 to TRBJ2-1; maybe TRBD2 (6 bases). The CDR3 length is 14 residues. CDR1 SGHVS and CDR2 FQNEAQ come from the germline V gene. V was shortened by 0 bases and J by 7 bases, with 10 bases between the two germline ends. The CDR3: CASSLARGRNEQFF. The CDR3 DNA follows: TGTGCCAGCAGCTTAGCCCGGGGGAGGAATGAGCAGTTCTTC. Full variable domain (rest looked up from reference TRBV7-8 and TRBJ2-1): GAGVSQSPRYKVAKRGQDVALRCDPISGHVSLFWYQQALGQGPEFLTYFQNEAQLDKSGLPSDRFFAERPEGSVSTLKIQRTQQEDSAVYLCASSLARGRNEQFFGPGTRLTVL.